This note documents a single TCR beta chain sequence. The CDR3 is made up of 14 amino acids. Losses at the gene ends were 3 bases for V and 2 bases for J; bases not matched to a gene: 1. Germline V gene data show CDR1 as WSHSY and CDR2 as SAAADI. This sample stems from a study of T cell changes during pregnancy in multiple sclerosis. Libraries were prepared by immunoSEQ multiplex PCR; TCRdb keeps only in-frame clonotypes and omits some of them. The sample contains roughly 72,000 clones, roughly 90% of which appear only once. Specimen: peripheral blood, collected in the first trimester of pregnancy. V and J are TRBV10-2 and TRBJ1-5; 7 nucleotides agree with TRBD1. This clonotype originated in a female donor in good health, enrolled as a control in a pregnancy study. The CDR3 loop is CASSETGGNQPQHF. In DNA, the CDR3 is TGCGCCAGCAGTGAAACAGGGGGCAATCAGCCCCAGCATTTT.